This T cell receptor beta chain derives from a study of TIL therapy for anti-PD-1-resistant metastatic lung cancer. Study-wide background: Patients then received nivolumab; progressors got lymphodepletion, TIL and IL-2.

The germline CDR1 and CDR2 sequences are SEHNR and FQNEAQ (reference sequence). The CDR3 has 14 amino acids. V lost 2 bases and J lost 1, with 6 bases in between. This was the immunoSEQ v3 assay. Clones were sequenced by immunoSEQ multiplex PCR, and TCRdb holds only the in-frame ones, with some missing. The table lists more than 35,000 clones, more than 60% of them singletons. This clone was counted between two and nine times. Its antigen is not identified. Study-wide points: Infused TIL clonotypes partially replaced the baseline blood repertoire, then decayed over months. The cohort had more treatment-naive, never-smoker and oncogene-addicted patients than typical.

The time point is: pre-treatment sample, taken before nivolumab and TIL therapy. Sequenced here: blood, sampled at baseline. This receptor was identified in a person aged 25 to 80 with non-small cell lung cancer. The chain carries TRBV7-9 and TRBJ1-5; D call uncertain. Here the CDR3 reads CASSLLGSNQPQHF. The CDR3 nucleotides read TGTGCCAGCAGCTTATTGGGGAGCAATCAGCCCCAGCATTTT.